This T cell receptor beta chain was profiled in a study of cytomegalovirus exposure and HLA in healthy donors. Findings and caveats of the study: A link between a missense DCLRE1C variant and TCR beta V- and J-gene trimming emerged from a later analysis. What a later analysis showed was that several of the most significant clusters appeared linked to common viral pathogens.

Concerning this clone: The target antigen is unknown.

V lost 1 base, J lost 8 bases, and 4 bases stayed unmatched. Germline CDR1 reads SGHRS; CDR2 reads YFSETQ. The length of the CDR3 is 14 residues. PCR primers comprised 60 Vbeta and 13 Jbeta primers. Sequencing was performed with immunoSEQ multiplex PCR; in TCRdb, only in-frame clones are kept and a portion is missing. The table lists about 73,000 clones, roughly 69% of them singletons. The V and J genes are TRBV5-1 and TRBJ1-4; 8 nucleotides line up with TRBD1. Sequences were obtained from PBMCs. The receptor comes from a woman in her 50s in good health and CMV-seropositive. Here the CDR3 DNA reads TGCGCCAGCAGCTTGAAGGGACAGGACGAAAAACTGTTTTTT. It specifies CASSLKGQDEKLFF.